This T cell receptor beta chain was identified during a study of cytomegalovirus exposure and HLA in healthy donors. The PCR employed 60 Vbeta primers together with 13 Jbeta primers. Assay used: immunoSEQ multiplex PCR; TCRdb lists only in-frame clones, some missing. In the table there are under 250,000 clones, approximately 80% of which are singletons. Worth noting for this clone: Antigen specificity is unknown.

Per the germline V gene, CDR1 is KGHSH and CDR2 is LQKENI. The CDR3 runs 16 residues. Trimming took off 5 bases at V and 2 bases at J, with 17 bases between the two ends. Study-wide points: Within an earlier analysis, most TCR beta V segments proved productive either about 87% or about 30% of the time. In a later analysis, a genetic analysis reported fewer productive-TCR N-insertions in an Asian-associated ancestry cluster than the cohort average.

Specimen: PBMCs. V and J are TRBV18 and TRBJ2-3, with D perhaps matching TRBD1 (6 bases). This TCR was sampled from a male donor in good health and CMV-seronegative. The CDR3 loop reads CASSAFRQETTDTQYF. In nucleotides, the CDR3 is TGTGCCAGCTCAGCATTCCGACAGGAGACCACAGATACGCAGTATTTT.